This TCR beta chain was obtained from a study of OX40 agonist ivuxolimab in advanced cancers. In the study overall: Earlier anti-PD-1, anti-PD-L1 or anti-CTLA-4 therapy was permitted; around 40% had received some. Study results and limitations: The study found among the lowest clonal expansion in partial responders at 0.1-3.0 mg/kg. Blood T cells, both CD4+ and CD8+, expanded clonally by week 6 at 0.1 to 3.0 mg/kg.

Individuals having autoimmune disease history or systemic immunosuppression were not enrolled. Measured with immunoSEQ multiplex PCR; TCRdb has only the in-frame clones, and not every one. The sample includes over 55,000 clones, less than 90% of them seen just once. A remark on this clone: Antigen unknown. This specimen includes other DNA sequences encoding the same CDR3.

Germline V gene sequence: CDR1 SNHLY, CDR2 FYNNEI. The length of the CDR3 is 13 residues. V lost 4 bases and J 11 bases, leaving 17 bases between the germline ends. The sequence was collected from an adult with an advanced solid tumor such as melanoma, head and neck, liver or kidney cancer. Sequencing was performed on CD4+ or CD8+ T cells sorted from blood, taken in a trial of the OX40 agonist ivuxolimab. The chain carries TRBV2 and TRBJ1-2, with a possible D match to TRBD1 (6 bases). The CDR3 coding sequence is TGTGCCAGCAGTGCCACAGGGTCAAGAGGTTACACCTTC. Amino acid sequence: CASSATGSRGYTF.